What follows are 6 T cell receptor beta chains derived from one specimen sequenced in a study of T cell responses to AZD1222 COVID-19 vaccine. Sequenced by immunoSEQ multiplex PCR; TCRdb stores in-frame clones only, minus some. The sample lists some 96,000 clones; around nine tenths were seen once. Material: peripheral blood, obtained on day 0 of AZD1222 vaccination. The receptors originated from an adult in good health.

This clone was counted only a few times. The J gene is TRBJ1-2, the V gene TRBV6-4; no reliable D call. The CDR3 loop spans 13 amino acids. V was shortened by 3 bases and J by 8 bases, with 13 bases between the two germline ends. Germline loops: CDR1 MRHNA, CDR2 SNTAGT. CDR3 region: CASSETLWRGYTF. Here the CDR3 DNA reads TGTGCCAGCAGTGAAACCCTTTGGCGCGGCTACACCTTC.

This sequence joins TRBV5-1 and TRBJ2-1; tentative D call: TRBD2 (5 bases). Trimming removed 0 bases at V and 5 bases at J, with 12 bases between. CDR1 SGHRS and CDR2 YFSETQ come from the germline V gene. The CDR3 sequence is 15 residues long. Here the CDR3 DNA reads TGCGCCAGCAGCTTGGGGCTAGCTTCTAACAATGAGCAGTTCTTC. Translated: CASSLGLASNNEQFF.

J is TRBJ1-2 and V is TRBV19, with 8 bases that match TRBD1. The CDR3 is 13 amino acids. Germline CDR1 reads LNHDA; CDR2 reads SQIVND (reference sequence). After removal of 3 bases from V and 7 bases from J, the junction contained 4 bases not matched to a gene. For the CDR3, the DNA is TGTGCCAGTAGTATGGACAGGGATGGTGGCTACACCTTC. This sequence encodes CASSMDRDGGYTF.

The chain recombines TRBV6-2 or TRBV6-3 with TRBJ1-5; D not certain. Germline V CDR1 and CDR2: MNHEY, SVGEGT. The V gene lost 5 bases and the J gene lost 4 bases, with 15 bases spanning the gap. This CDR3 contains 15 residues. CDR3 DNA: TGTGCCAGCAGTACCTCTCAGGTGGCAAATCAGCCCCAGCATTTT. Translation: CASSTSQVANQPQHF.

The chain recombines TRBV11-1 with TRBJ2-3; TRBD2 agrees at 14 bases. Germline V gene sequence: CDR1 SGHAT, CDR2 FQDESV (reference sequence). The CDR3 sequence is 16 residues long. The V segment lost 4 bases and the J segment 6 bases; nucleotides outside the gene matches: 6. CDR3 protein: CASSSGLAGGVDTQYF. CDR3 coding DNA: TGTGCCAGCAGCTCCGGACTAGCGGGAGGTGTGGATACGCAGTATTTT.

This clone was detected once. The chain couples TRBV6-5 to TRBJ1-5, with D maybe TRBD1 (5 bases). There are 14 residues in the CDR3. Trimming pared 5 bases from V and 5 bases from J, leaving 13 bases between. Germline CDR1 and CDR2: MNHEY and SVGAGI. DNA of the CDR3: TGTGCCAGCAGTCTTGGGACGTCAGATCAGCCCCAGCATTTT. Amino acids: CASSLGTSDQPQHF.